This T cell receptor (beta chain) was captured by sequencing in a study of early T cells in non-severe SARS-CoV-2 infection. Overall study: Sequenced bulk RNA came from whole blood that was unsorted, and chains were unpaired.

In its sample, this clonotype was seen many times. With 8 bases clipped from V and 3 bases from J, the junction kept 8 bases outside the gene matches. CDR3 size: 16 residues. Germline V CDR1 and CDR2: MNHNY, SVGAGI (reference sequence). The library protocol tagged individual cDNA molecules with unique molecular identifiers. TCRdb fed the 5' RACE reads into MiXCR, producing one record per CDR3 protein. This sample has about 49,000 distinct CDR3 sequences, with more than 10% found just once. This rearrangement joins TRBV6-6 to TRBJ1-4; 11 nucleotides line up with TRBD1. The clonotype was recovered from an adult who was a healthcare worker with PCR-confirmed SARS-CoV-2 infection or an uninfected control (not recorded which). The source was whole blood, collected at baseline. Here the CDR3 reads CASGRGQGASNEKLFF. The CDR3, as DNA: TGTGCCAGCGGGCGAGGACAGGGGGCCTCTAATGAAAAACTGTTTTTT.